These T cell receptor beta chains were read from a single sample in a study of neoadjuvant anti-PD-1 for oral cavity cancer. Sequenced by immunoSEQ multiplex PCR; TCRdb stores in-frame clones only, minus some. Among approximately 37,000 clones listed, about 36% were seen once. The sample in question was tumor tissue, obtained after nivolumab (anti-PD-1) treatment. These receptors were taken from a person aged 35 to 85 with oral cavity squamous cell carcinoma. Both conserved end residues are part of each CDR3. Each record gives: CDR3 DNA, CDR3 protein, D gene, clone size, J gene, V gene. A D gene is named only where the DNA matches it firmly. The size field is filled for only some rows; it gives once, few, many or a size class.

TGTGCCAGCAGCCCGCAGGGGCCGAACACTGAAGCTTTCTTT,CASSPQGPNTEAFF,NA,few,TRBJ1-1,TRBV7-9
TGTGCCATCAGTGGGGACAGGGGAGGCGCAGATACGCAGTATTTT,CAISGDRGGADTQYF,TRBD1,many,TRBJ2-3,TRBV10-3
TGTGCCTGGAGTGGGGTCGAGCAGTACTTC,CAWSGVEQYF,NA,NA,TRBJ2-7,TRBV30
TGTGCCAGCAACAGGGGAAACACCGGGGAGCTGTTTTTT,CASNRGNTGELFF,TRBD1,NA,TRBJ2-2,TRBV5-4
TGTGCCAGCGGAGGGTTTTCAGGAAACACCATATATTTT,CASGGFSGNTIYF,NA,NA,TRBJ1-3,TRBV19
TGCGCCAGCAGCTACCGGGCCCGCTCCTACAATGAGCAGTTCTTC,CASSYRARSYNEQFF,NA,few,TRBJ2-1,TRBV4-1
TGTGCCAGCAGCCCTTTGACCTTTCAAGAGACCCAGTACTTC,CASSPLTFQETQYF,NA,NA,TRBJ2-5,TRBV7-9
TGCAGCGCCCTAGGGCTATTCGACACAGATACGCAGTATTTT,CSALGLFDTDTQYF,NA,NA,TRBJ2-3,TRBV29-1
TGTGCCAGCAGCGAAGCGGGAGGTGCCTACGAGCAGTACTTC,CASSEAGGAYEQYF,TRBD2,few,TRBJ2-7,TRBV7-2
TGTGCCAGCAGTGACGGTATACAGGGGGGACCTTACAATGAGCAGTTCTTC,CASSDGIQGGPYNEQFF,TRBD1,few,TRBJ2-1,TRBV6-4
TGTGCCAGCAGCCAAGAACGAAGTCTGGGCTACGAGCAGTACTTC,CASSQERSLGYEQYF,NA,few,TRBJ2-7,TRBV4-2
TGCAGCGTTGTTCGCGGGGCAGAGACCCAGTACTTC,CSVVRGAETQYF,NA,NA,TRBJ2-5,TRBV29-1
TGCGCCAGCAGCTTGACCGGGACAAGGGAAAACACCATATATTTT,CASSLTGTRENTIYF,NA,once,TRBJ1-3,TRBV5-1
TGTGCCAGCAGCGCGGACAGACAGAATTCACCCCTCCACTTT,CASSADRQNSPLHF,NA,NA,TRBJ1-6,TRBV5-6
TGTGCCAGTAGAGGGGCGGCCCATGAAAAACTGTTTTTT,CASRGAAHEKLFF,NA,NA,TRBJ1-4,TRBV19
TGTGCCAGCAGCCATGGGACAGCCGGGGATACGCAGTATTTT,CASSHGTAGDTQYF,TRBD1,NA,TRBJ2-3,TRBV7-9
TGTGCCAGCAGACACGGGGGTCGGTTCTCCCCAAAGCTCTTC,CASRHGGRFSPKLF,NA,NA,TRBJ2-1,TRBV7-9
TGTGCCTCACAGCCCGGGACTACCAAAGAGACCCAGTACTTC,CASQPGTTKETQYF,TRBD2,few,TRBJ2-5,TRBV10-3
TGTGCCAGCAGCGTATCAGCGGGACGTAACTATGGCTACACCTTC,CASSVSAGRNYGYTF,NA,few,TRBJ1-2,TRBV11-1
TGCAGTGCTAGGACTGTCCCTGAAGCTTTCTTT,CSARTVPEAFF,NA,medium-sized,TRBJ1-1,TRBV20-1
TGTGCCTGGAGTGTACTCAGTAGCAATCAGCCCCAGCATTTT,CAWSVLSSNQPQHF,NA,NA,TRBJ1-5,TRBV30
TGTGCCAGCCGGAATTCCGGGACGATCAATGAGCAGTTCTTC,CASRNSGTINEQFF,NA,NA,TRBJ2-1,TRBV5-8
TGTGCCAGCAGCTTAGGCGGAGACCGAAGGGTGCAGCCCCAGCATTTT,CASSLGGDRRVQPQHF,NA,NA,TRBJ1-5,TRBV7-6
TGCAGTGCTAACCAGGGTGTGGGGCAGTTCTTC,CSANQGVGQFF,NA,few,TRBJ2-1,TRBV20-1
TGTGCCAGCTCACCACTGCGGGGAGAAACCGGGGAGCTGTTTTTT,CASSPLRGETGELFF,NA,many,TRBJ2-2,TRBV18
TGTGCCAGCAGCTACAGGGGTTACACCGGGGAGCTGTTTTTT,CASSYRGYTGELFF,TRBD1,NA,TRBJ2-2,TRBV7-3
TGTGCCTCTGGGTTATATAACGATTACAATGAGCAGTTCTTC,CASGLYNDYNEQFF,NA,medium-sized,TRBJ2-1,TRBV2
TGTGCCAGCAGCACGGGACGGAGCTCCTACAATGAGCAGTTCTTC,CASSTGRSSYNEQFF,NA,many,TRBJ2-1,TRBV2
TGTGCCAGCAGTCAAACATACGACAGGGGGCTCCATGGCTACACCTTC,CASSQTYDRGLHGYTF,TRBD1,few,TRBJ1-2,TRBV7-9
TGTGCCATCAGTGAAGGTGAAGGGAAGAGGAAGCCCCAGCATTTT,CAISEGEGKRKPQHF,NA,NA,TRBJ1-5,TRBV10-3
TGTGCCAGCAGACAACAGGGGAGGGATGGCTACACCTTC,CASRQQGRDGYTF,TRBD1,many,TRBJ1-2,TRBV6-5
TGTGCCAGCAGTGAATTCGGGGTCTGGGTCACAGATACGCAGTATTTT,CASSEFGVWVTDTQYF,NA,NA,TRBJ2-3,TRBV6-1
TGTGCCAGCAGCCCACGCGACTGGGTAGGTCCGAACACTGAAGCTTTCTTT,CASSPRDWVGPNTEAFF,NA,NA,TRBJ1-1,TRBV7-9
TGTGCCTGGAGTGTAGCGGGGTTTGGGTATGGCTACACCTTC,CAWSVAGFGYGYTF,NA,NA,TRBJ1-2,TRBV30
TGTGCCAGCAGCGTAGCACCAGCGGGGGGGGGCACAGATACGCAGTATTTT,CASSVAPAGGGTDTQYF,TRBD2,NA,TRBJ2-3,TRBV9
TGTGCCAGCAGCGTAGACAATCGGGGCACTGAAGCTTTCTTT,CASSVDNRGTEAFF,NA,few,TRBJ1-1,TRBV9
TGTGCCAGCAGTTCCCCGGCGGGGGCGCGTGAAGCTTTCTTT,CASSSPAGAREAFF,NA,few,TRBJ1-1,TRBV28
TGTGCCAGCCGCAGGACCGCGGAGACCCAGTACTTC,CASRRTAETQYF,NA,NA,TRBJ2-5,TRBV7-8
TGTGCCAGCAGCGCCGGAGGCGAGCAGTACTTC,CASSAGGEQYF,NA,NA,TRBJ2-7,TRBV5-4
TGCGCCAGCAGCAAGCCGGGACGGCAGAACACTGAAGCTTTCTTT,CASSKPGRQNTEAFF,NA,NA,TRBJ1-1,TRBV5-1
TGTGCCAGCAGCTTAGCTGGGGCCGGGACAATAGCCAAAAACATTCAGTACTTC,CASSLAGAGTIAKNIQYF,NA,NA,TRBJ2-4,TRBV7-9
TGTGCCAGCAGCTCGGAGGGCAGGGGGGTTGAAAAACTGTTTTTT,CASSSEGRGVEKLFF,TRBD1,NA,TRBJ1-4,TRBV5-6
TGTGCCAGCAGCCTAGCCGGGACCTCCTATGGCTACACCTTC,CASSLAGTSYGYTF,NA,many,TRBJ1-2,TRBV14
TGTGCCAGCAGCATTACCATAGGGACTTACACAGATACGCAGTATTTT,CASSITIGTYTDTQYF,NA,once,TRBJ2-3,TRBV11-2
TGTGCCAGCAGCTTTGCGGGTTACGAGCAGTACTTC,CASSFAGYEQYF,NA,few,TRBJ2-7,TRBV7-2
TGTGCCAGCAGTGCCATCCCTAGCGGGAGGCCCTACAATGAGCAGTTCTTC,CASSAIPSGRPYNEQFF,TRBD2,few,TRBJ2-1,TRBV25-1
TGTGCTAGCAGCTTAGGGTTAGCAGATACGCAGTATTTT,CASSLGLADTQYF,NA,many,TRBJ2-3,TRBV7-7
TGCAGCGTCTATCCCACAGGGAGGGGAGAGACCCAGTACTTC,CSVYPTGRGETQYF,NA,NA,TRBJ2-5,TRBV29-1
TGCGCCAGCAGCTTGGACAGCACCTCTGGAAACACCATATATTTT,CASSLDSTSGNTIYF,NA,NA,TRBJ1-3,TRBV5-1
TGTGCCAGCAGCTTAGGGACGCAGCCCCAGCATTTT,CASSLGTQPQHF,NA,medium-sized,TRBJ1-5,TRBV7-9
TGCGCCAGCAGTCAAGGGACTAGCGGGGGACCCGTCCAAGAGACCCAGTACTTC,CASSQGTSGGPVQETQYF,TRBD2,once,TRBJ2-5,TRBV23-1
TGTGCCAGCAGCTTGGCGGGACAGACCTATGGCTACACCTTC,CASSLAGQTYGYTF,TRBD1,few,TRBJ1-2,TRBV5-4
TGTGCCAGCAGCCATGGGGGGTACCGCGGCTACACCTTC,CASSHGGYRGYTF,NA,NA,TRBJ1-2,TRBV6-6
TGTGCCAGTAGTATAGCTGGGACAGGGGGCTATGGCTACACCTTC,CASSIAGTGGYGYTF,TRBD1,many,TRBJ1-2,TRBV19
TGTGCCAGCAGCTTAGAGGGCGTATACTCCTACGAGCAGTACTTC,CASSLEGVYSYEQYF,NA,many,TRBJ2-7,TRBV7-9